The 24 T cell receptor beta chains below were found in one sample sequenced in a study of blood T cell repertoires in COVID-19. Data came from immunoSEQ multiplex PCR; TCRdb stores just in-frame clones and leaves some out. The table has some 80,000 clones, just over 90% seen once; the top ten hold 2% to 3%. Input material: peripheral blood. All receptors derive from a man between 50 and 59 years old with COVID-19, enrolled during active disease.

V usage is TRBV20-1 and J usage is TRBJ1-5; D unclear. The germline V gene has CDR1 DFQATT and CDR2 SNEGSKA (reference sequence). Trimming left V 3 bases short and J 6 bases short, with 18 bases between. CDR3 length: 15 residues. CDR3 coding DNA: TGCAGTGCTAGTTTAGCCGCGGAGCGGGCTCAGCCCCAGCATTTT. Its protein is CSASLAAERAQPQHF.

The rearrangement uses TRBV7-3 and TRBJ1-1; 9 bases fit TRBD1. This CDR3 has 12 amino acids. V gave up 5 bases and J gave up 8 bases; unmatched junction bases: 3. Germline lookup yields CDR1 SGHTA and CDR2 FQGTGA. CDR3 nucleotide sequence: TGTGCCAGCAGCCACGGGACAGGGGAAGCTTTCTTT. Translated: CASSHGTGEAFF.

This sequence joins TRBV6-5 and TRBJ2-2; a possible D gene is TRBD2 (5 bases). Germline CDR1 and CDR2: MNHEY and SVGAGI. V lost 6 bases and J 6 bases, leaving 17 bases between the germline ends. The CDR3 consists of 15 residues. The CDR3 reads CASSHNIALAGELFF. DNA for the CDR3: TGTGCCAGCAGCCACAATATAGCGCTCGCCGGGGAGCTGTTTTTT.

With regard to this clone: An end of the junction differs from the germline gene, which may be a read error. The chain links TRBV7-7 to TRBJ2-3, with a possible D match to TRBD1 (7 bases). CDR1 and CDR2 (germline): SSHAT, FNYEAQ (reference sequence). This CDR3 comprises 15 residues. CDR3 residues: CASSLGRRGADTQYF. CDR3 DNA sequence: TGTGCTAGCAGCTTAGGTCGCAGGGGGGCAGATACGCAGTATTTT.

The rearrangement links TRBV4-1 to TRBJ2-3; 16 bases line up with TRBD2. Looked up from germline, CDR1 is MGHRA and CDR2 is YSYEKL. The trim removed 4 bases at V and 6 bases at J, leaving 4 bases unmatched. This CDR3 is 16 amino acids long. In DNA form, the CDR3 reads TGCGCCAGCAGCCGCGGGACTAGCGGGAGGGCGGATACGCAGTATTTT. This codes for CASSRGTSGRADTQYF.

This chain links TRBV29-1 with TRBJ2-3; 11 bases map to TRBD2. CDR3 size: 15 residues. V lost 3 bases and J lost 2; bases outside the gene matches: 4. Germline V gives CDR1 SQVTM, CDR2 ANQGSEA. The CDR3 protein is CSVDLAGGTTDTQYF. The CDR3 region has the DNA TGCAGCGTTGACCTAGCGGGAGGAACCACAGATACGCAGTATTTT.

V and J are TRBV1 and TRBJ2-3; TRBD2, the table's D call, was not compared with the DNA. TRBV1 is a pseudogene locus. The CDR3 spans 17 residues. The CDR3 DNA is TGCACCAGCAGCCAAGATCACCTAGCGGCAAAGAAAGTTACGCAGTATTTT. Amino acids: CTSSQDHLAAKKVTQYF.

Here the CDR3 reads CASSLPGQPEKLFF. The CDR3 DNA follows: TGCGCCAGCAGTCTGCCGGGACAGCCTGAAAAACTGTTTTTT. The chain is built from TRBV4-1 and TRBJ1-4; 7 bases agree with TRBD1. CDR1 is MGHRA and CDR2 is YSYEKL in the germline V gene. The CDR3 covers 14 residues. V lost 6 bases, J lost 7 bases, and 8 bases stayed unmatched.

CDR3 bases: TGTGCCAGCAGTCAACAAGACGGAGTATACGAGCAGTACGTC. Protein: CASSQQDGVYEQYV. This chain connects TRBV6-5 to TRBJ2-7, with D uncertain. Germline V gene sequence: CDR1 MNHEY, CDR2 SVGAGI. V lost 5 bases to trimming and J lost 4 bases, with 15 bases between them. CDR3 size: 14 residues.

The chain has TRBV10-3 and TRBJ2-1, with 10 bases aligning to TRBD1. CDR1 and CDR2 from the germline V gene are ENHRY and SYGVKD. The trim removed 0 bases at V and 7 bases at J, leaving 9 bases unmatched. The CDR3 contains 17 residues. DNA for the CDR3: TGTGCCATCAGTGAGTCGAATCGGGACAGGGGACCTAATGAGCAGTTCTTC. Translating it yields CAISESNRDRGPNEQFF.

The chain couples TRBV5-6 to TRBJ1-2, with TRBD1 matching over 7 bases. Germline lookup yields CDR1 SGHDT and CDR2 YYEEEE. Trimming removed 3 bases from V and 6 bases from J; junction bases left unmatched: 5. This CDR3 region has 13 residues. The CDR3 nucleotides are TGTGCCAGCAGCTACACAGGGGAGAATGGCTACACCTTC. Translation: CASSYTGENGYTF.

V gene TRBV30 combines with J gene TRBJ2-7; 8 positions agree with TRBD1. V gave up 6 bases and J gave up 1 base; unmatched junction bases: 2. This CDR3 comprises 12 residues. Germline V gene lookup returns CDR1 GTSNPN and CDR2 SVGIG (reference sequence). The CDR3 DNA reads as TGTGCCTGCGGACAGGGATCCTACGAGCAGTACGTC. Translated, it gives CACGQGSYEQYV.

V is TRBV18 and J is TRBJ2-1, with 12 bases aligning to TRBD2. V trimming: 3 bases; J trimming: 5 bases; junction bases outside the gene matches: 2. The CDR3 has 15 residues. Germline V lookup: CDR1 KGHSH, CDR2 LQKENI. The CDR3 sequence: CASSPRLAGDNEQFF. The CDR3 coding sequence is TGTGCCAGCTCACCCCGACTAGCGGGAGACAATGAGCAGTTCTTC.

J is TRBJ1-5 and V is TRBV6-1; the D gene is possibly TRBD1 (5 bases). Germline V gives CDR1 MNHNS, CDR2 SASEGT. Trimming stripped 3 bases from V and 2 bases from J, with 17 bases between. The CDR3 totals 17 residues. The DNA for the CDR3 is TGTGCCAGCAGTGATTCCGACAGTGGGGGGGGCAATCAGCCCCAGCATTTT. Its protein is CASSDSDSGGGNQPQHF.

The rearrangement joins TRBV3-1 (or the pseudogene TRBV3-2) to TRBJ2-6; 8 nucleotides agree with TRBD1. Germline values: CDR1 LGHDT, CDR2 YNNKEL (reference sequence). CDR3 length equals 12 residues. The J segment lost 11 bases and the V segment lost 4 bases, leaving 1 base of the junction unmatched. The CDR3, as DNA: TGTGCCAGCAGCCCAGGGGGCTACGTCCTGACTTTC. It codes for CASSPGGYVLTF.

The rearrangement links TRBV11-2 to TRBJ2-7; D ambiguous. The CDR3 is made up of 15 amino acids. Germline lookup yields CDR1 SGHAT and CDR2 FQNNGV. With 1 base removed from V and 2 bases from J, the gap between germline ends came to 12 bases. The CDR3 nucleotides read TGTGCCAGCAGCTTAGGCGCCCCCATCACCTACGAGCAGTACGTC. This translates into CASSLGAPITYEQYV.

The V gene is TRBV19, the J gene TRBJ2-2, with D possibly matching TRBD2 (5 bases). Per the germline V gene, CDR1 is LNHDA and CDR2 is SQIVND (reference sequence). The V end was cut by 4 bases, the J end by 7 bases, with 13 bases between. The CDR3 extends over 14 amino acids. CDR3 in amino acids: CASSTLPGSGELFF. CDR3 nucleotide sequence: TGTGCCAGTAGTACCCTCCCGGGGAGCGGGGAGCTGTTTTTT.

The chain combines TRBV2 with TRBJ2-1; 10 nucleotides line up with TRBD2. J was trimmed by 3 bases and V by 7 bases; bases with no gene match: 3. There are 14 residues in the CDR3. Germline-derived CDR1 and CDR2 are SNHLY and FYNNEI. In nucleotides, the CDR3 is TGTGCCAGCACCCCTAGCGGGGGCTACAATGAGCAGTTCTTC. This codes for CASTPSGGYNEQFF. The whole variable domain, remainder taken from reference TRBV2 and TRBJ2-1, is EPEVTQTPSHQVTQMGQEVILRCVPISNHLYFYWYRQILGQKVEFLVSFYNNEISEKSEIFDDQFSVERPDGSNFTLKIRSTKLEDSAMYFCASTPSGGYNEQFFGPGTRLTVL.

This clone was observed a single time. V gene TRBV7-8 combines with J gene TRBJ2-7; TRBD1 aligns across 8 bases. Germline values: CDR1 SGHVS, CDR2 FQNEAQ. The CDR3 runs to 15 residues. After removal of 5 bases from V and 2 bases from J, the junction contained 8 bases not matched to a gene. The CDR3 region is CASSLNRGDAYEQYV. The CDR3 DNA is TGTGCCAGCAGCCTCAACAGGGGGGACGCCTACGAGCAGTACGTC.

In this sample, this clone turned up once. V usage is TRBV18 and J usage is TRBJ1-1, with TRBD1 identical over 7 bases. J lost 5 bases, V lost 2 bases, and 2 bases had no gene match. The CDR3 loop spans 13 amino acids. CDR1 KGHSH and CDR2 LQKENI come from the germline V gene. This CDR3 reads CASSPKGATEAFF. The CDR3 bases are TGTGCCAGCTCACCAAAGGGGGCAACTGAAGCTTTCTTT.

The rearrangement joins TRBV30 to TRBJ1-5, with 7 nucleotides matching TRBD1. V shed 2 bases, J shed 0 bases, and the junction held 1 base outside the gene matches. Looked up from germline, CDR1 is GTSNPN and CDR2 is SVGIG (reference sequence). The CDR3 is 14 amino acids. Written as DNA, the CDR3 is TGTGCCTGGAGTCGACAGGGTAGCAATCAGCCCCAGCATTTT. Translation gives CAWSRQGSNQPQHF.

This clone was detected only once. The CDR3: CASKPTGTYYEQYV. The DNA of the CDR3 is TGTGCCAGCAAACCGACAGGGACTTACTACGAGCAGTACGTC. The chain employs TRBV2 and TRBJ2-7; D may be TRBD1 (7 bases). V was pared by 7 bases and J by 3 bases, with 16 bases between. This CDR3 has 14 amino acids. Germline V gives CDR1 SNHLY, CDR2 FYNNEI.

The chain recombines TRBV27 with TRBJ1-2; TRBD1 matches at 10 bases. This CDR3 contains 15 residues. Germline V gives CDR1 MNHEY, CDR2 SMNVEV (reference sequence). The junction had 8 bases not matched to a gene; V was cut back by 7 bases and J by 3 bases. CDR3 nucleotide sequence: TGTGCCAGCAAATCGGGACAGGGGAGACACTATGGCTACACCTTC. It encodes CASKSGQGRHYGYTF.

The chain joins TRBV19 to TRBJ2-1; D is unclear. CDR3 length: 13 amino acids. Between the trimmed V and J ends, which lost 4 bases and 8 bases, there was a span of 12 bases. Germline CDR1 and CDR2: LNHDA and SQIVND (reference sequence). CDR3: CASSTDRQYEQFF. The DNA of the CDR3 is TGTGCCAGTAGTACCGACCGACAATATGAGCAGTTCTTC.